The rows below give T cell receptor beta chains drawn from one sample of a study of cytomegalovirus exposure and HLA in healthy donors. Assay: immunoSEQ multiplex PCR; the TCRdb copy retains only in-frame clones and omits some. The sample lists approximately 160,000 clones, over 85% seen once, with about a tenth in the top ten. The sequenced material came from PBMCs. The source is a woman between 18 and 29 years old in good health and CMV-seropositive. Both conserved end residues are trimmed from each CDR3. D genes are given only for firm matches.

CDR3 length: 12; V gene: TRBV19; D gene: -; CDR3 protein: ASSMGDTAHEQF
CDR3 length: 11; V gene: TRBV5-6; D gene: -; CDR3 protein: ASSLTGYNEQF
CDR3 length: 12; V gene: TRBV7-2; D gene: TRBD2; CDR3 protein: ASSPGTSWSEQY
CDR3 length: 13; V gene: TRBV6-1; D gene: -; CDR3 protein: ASSEAAPQRETQY
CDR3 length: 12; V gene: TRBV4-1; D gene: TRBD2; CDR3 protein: ASSQEGLHNEQF
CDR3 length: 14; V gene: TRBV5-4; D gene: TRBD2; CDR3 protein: ASSPRGSGDQETQY
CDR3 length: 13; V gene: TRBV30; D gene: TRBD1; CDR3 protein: AWSYGQGAKEKLF
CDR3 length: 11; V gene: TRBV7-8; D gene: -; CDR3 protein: ASSLGSYNEQF
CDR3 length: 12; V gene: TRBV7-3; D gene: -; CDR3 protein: ASSLMYGAEGYT
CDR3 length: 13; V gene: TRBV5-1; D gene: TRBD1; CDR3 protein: ASSPAGGAGTEAF
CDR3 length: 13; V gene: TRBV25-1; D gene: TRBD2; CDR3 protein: ASRVTSGYSYEQY
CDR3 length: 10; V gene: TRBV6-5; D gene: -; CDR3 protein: ASSRQDNEQF
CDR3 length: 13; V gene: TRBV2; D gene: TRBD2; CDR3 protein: ASSEEAGPYNEQF
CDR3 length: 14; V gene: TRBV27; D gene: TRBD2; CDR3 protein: ASAASGRPVPYEQY
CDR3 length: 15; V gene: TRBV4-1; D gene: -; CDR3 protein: ASSQGEGGISYNEQF
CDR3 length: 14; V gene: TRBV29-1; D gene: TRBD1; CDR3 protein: SVTESNRGRLDTQY
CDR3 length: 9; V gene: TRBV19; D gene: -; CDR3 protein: ASRVDSEQY
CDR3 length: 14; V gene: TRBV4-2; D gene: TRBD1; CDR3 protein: ASSQTGQVPNQPQH
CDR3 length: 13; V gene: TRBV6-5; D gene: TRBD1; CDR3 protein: ASNFGSGQYYEQY
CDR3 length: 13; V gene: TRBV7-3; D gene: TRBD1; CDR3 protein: ASSLGTGFSYEQY
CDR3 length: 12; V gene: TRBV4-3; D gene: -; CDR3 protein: ASSPTMKETEAF
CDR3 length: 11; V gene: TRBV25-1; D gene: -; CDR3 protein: ASSVGHLYEQY
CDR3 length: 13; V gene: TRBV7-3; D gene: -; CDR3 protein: ASSLSAGVNTEAF
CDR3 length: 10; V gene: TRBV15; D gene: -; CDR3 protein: ATALDQETQY
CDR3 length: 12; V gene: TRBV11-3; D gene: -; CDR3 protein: ASSPRGWYNEQF
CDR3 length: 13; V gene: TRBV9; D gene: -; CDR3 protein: ASSVNRASGEKLF
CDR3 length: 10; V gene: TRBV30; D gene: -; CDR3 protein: AWSLRVTEQF
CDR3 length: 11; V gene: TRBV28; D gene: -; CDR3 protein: ASSFTGRYGYT
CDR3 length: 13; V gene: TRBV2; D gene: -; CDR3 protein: ASSEGGAVPNEQF
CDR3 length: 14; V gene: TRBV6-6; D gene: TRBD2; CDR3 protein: ASSYWGLAGQETQY
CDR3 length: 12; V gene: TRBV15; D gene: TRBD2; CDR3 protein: ATYSGTLTGELF
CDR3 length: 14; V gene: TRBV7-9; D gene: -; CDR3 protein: ASSLGPGGSAYGYT
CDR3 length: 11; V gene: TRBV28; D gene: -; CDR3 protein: ASRDTTTGELF
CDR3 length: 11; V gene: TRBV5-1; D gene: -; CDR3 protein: ASRGGSTDTQY
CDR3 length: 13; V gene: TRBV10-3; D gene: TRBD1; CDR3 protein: AITPTGGLGNTIY
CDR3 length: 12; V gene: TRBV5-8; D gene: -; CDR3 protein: ASSFSGWGQPQH
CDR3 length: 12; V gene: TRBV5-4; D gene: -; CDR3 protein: ASSLGGRDTEAF
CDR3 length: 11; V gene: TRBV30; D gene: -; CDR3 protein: AWGDRPTGELF
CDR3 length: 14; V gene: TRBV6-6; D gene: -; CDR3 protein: ASSFPPRGIAGELF
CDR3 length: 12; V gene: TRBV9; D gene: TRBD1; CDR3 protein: ASSGGTGNEKLF
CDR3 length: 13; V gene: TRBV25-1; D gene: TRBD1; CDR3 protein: ASSEVGTGLYEQY
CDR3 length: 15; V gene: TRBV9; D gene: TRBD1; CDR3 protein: ASSVDMTGSPPDTQY
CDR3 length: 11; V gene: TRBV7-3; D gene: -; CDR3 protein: ASSLIGQNEAF
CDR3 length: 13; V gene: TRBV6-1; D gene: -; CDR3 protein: ASSLRQTSNYGYT
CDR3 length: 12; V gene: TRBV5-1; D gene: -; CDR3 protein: ASSLVSGNTEAF
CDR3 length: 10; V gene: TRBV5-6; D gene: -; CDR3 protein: ASSLDRDEQY
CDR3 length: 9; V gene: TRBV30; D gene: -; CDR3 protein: AWSIEETQY
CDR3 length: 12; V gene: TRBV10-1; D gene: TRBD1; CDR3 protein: ASSRDRATGELF
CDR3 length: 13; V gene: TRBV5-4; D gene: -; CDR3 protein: ASSLDARRVETQY
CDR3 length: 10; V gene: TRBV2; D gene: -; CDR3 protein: ASRRLNTEAF
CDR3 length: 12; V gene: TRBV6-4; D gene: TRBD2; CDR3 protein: ASSLAGATDTQY
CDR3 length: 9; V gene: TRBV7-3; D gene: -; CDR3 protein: ASTPTGEQF
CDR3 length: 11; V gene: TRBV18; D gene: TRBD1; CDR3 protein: ASSPDRGHEQF
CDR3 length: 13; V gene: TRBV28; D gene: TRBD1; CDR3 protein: ASTLRDRAVYEQY
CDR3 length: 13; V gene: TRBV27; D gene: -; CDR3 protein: ASLPRLLPHTEAF